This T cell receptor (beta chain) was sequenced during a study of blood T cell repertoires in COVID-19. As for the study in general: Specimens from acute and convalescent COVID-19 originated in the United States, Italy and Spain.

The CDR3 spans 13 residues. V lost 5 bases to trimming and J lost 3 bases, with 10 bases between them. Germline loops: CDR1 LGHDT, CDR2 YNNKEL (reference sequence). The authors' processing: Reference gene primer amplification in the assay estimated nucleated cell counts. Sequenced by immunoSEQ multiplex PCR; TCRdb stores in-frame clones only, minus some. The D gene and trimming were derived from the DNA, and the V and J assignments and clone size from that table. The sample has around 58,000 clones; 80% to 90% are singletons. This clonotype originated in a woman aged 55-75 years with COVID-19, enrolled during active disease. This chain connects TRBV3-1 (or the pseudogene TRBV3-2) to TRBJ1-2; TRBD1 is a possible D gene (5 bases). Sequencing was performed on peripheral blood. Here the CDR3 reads CASSVGQDYGYTF. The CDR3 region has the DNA TGTGCCAGCAGCGTCGGACAAGACTATGGCTACACCTTC.